The sequence of this TCR beta chain was determined in a study of blood T cells in healthy people across ages. With respect to this clonotype: Its specificity is unknown.

There are 12 residues in the CDR3. Germline V gene sequence: CDR1 DFQATT, CDR2 SNEGSKA (reference sequence). Trimming cost V 1 base and J 10 bases, with 14 bases left between them. Study conclusions and caveats: The authors considered diversity estimates from one million T cells to be underestimates.

Primed by a sample-barcoded 5' primer and a J-beta primer mix, a second PCR proceeded for about 6 to 11 cycles. TCRdb ran MiXCR on the 5' RACE reads and lists one entry per CDR3 protein. The data show around 990,000 distinct CDR3 sequences, around two fifths seen once. The chain links TRBV20-1 to TRBJ2-7; D possibly matches TRBD1 or TRBD2 (6 bases each). Sequencing was done on a sample of blood. The clonotype originates from a man younger than 35 in good health. The CDR3 protein is CSARGEGGLQYF. CDR3 DNA sequence: TGCAGTGCTAGAGGAGAGGGGGGTCTTCAGTACTTC.